This T cell receptor beta chain was identified during a study of blood T cell repertoires in COVID-19. Turning to the study itself: Italy, Spain and the United States were the sources of the convalescent and acute COVID-19 samples.

Deletions cut 2 bases from V and 4 bases from J, with 17 bases between. The CDR3 runs to 16 residues. Germline CDR1 reads SGHVS; CDR2 reads FQNEAQ. Data came from immunoSEQ multiplex PCR; TCRdb stores just in-frame clones and leaves some out. The sample lists 60,000 to 85,000 clones, over 75% occurring once. Input material: peripheral blood. This chain uses TRBV7-8 with TRBJ1-2, with D possibly being TRBD1 (6 bases). This sequence was found in a woman older than 75 with active or convalescent COVID-19. The CDR3 sequence is CASSLYRVMGGYGYTF. The CDR3, as DNA: TGTGCCAGCAGCTTATACAGGGTAATGGGTGGCTATGGCTACACCTTC.